This TCR beta chain emerged from a study of blood T cells in healthy people across ages. Study-wide results and limits: Measured against age, TCR beta diversity per million T cells decreased in a roughly linear manner. More naive CD4+ cells and higher diversity marked long-lived donors relative to aged donors. As naive T cell percentage varied, TCR beta diversity correlated strongly with it.

Trimming at V came to 5 bases and at J to 7 bases, leaving 10 bases not matched to a gene. The CDR3 is 16 amino acids. Per the germline V gene, CDR1 is MGHRA and CDR2 is YSYEKL. This clonotype was seen more than once but under ten times. Its antigen is currently unknown. Sample-barcoded 5' priming and a J-beta primer mix drove a second PCR of roughly 6 to 12 cycles. TCRdb re-called the 5' RACE reads through MiXCR, storing one row per CDR3 protein. The sample includes more than 650,000 distinct CDR3 sequences, 22% of them seen just once. Source material: blood. The TCR originated in a man between 65 and 79 years old in good health. This chain links TRBV4-1 with TRBJ2-7, with 14 bases fitting TRBD2. Written as DNA, the CDR3 is TGCGCCAGCAGCTATATGGGACTAGCGGGGGATGGTGAGCAGTACTTC. Translation: CASSYMGLAGDGEQYF.